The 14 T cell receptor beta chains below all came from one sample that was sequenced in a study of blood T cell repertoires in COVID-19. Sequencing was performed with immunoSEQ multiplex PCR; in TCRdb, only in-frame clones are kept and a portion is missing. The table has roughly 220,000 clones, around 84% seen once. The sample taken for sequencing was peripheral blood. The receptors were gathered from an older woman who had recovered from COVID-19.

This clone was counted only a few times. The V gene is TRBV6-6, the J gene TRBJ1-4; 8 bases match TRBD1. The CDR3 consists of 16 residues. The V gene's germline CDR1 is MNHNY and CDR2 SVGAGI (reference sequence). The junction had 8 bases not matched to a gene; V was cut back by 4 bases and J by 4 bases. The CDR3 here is CASSSYGTGDNEKLFF. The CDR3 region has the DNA TGTGCCAGCAGTTCCTATGGGACAGGCGATAATGAAAAACTGTTTTTT.

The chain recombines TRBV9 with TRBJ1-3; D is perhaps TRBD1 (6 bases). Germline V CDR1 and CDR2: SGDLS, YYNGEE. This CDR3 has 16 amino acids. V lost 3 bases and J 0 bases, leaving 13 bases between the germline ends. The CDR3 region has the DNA TGTGCCAGCAGCGGATTACAGGGCGCCTCTGGAAACACCATATATTTT. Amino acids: CASSGLQGASGNTIYF. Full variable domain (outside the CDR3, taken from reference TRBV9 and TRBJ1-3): DSGVTQTPKHLITATGQRVTLRCSPRSGDLSVYWYQQSLDQGLQFLIQYYNGEERAKGNILERFSAQQFPDLHSELNLSSLELGDSALYFCASSGLQGASGNTIYFGEGSWLTVV.

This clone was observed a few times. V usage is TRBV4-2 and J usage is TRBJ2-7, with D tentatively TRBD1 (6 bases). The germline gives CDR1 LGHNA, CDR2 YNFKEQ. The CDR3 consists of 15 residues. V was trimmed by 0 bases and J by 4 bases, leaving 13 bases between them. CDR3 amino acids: CASSQDPGQFYEQYF. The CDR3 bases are TGTGCCAGCAGCCAAGATCCAGGACAGTTTTACGAGCAGTACTTC.

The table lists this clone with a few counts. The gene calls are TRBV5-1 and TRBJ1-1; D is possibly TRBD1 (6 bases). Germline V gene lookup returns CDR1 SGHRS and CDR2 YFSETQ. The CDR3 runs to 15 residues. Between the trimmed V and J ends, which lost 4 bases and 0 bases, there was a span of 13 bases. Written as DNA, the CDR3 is TGCGCCAGCAGCATGACAGGACCCATGAACACTGAAGCTTTCTTT. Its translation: CASSMTGPMNTEAFF.

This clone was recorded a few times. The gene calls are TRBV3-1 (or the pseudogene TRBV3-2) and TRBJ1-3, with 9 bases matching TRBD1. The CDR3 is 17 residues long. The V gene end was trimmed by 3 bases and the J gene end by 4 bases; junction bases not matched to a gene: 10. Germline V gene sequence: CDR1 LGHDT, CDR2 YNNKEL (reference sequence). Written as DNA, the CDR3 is TGTGCCAGCAGCCAGCCCCGGACAGGGGATATCGGAAACACCATATATTTT. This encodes CASSQPRTGDIGNTIYF.

The CDR3 region has the DNA TGTGCCAGCAGTTCGCGGGAGAACATAAGGTACGCTGAAGCTTTCTTT. Translating it yields CASSSRENIRYAEAFF. The rearrangement links TRBV27 to TRBJ1-1; no reliable D call. Trimming shortened V by 4 bases and J by 6 bases, and 21 bases separated the two germline ends. Germline lookup yields CDR1 MNHEY and CDR2 SMNVEV (reference sequence). The CDR3 consists of 16 residues.

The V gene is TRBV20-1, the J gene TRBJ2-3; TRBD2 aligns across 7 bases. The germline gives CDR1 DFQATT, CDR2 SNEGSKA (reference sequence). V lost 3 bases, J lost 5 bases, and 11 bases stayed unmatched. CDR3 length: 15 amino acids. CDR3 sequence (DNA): TGCAGTGCTAGTGGCCTAGCGGTGATGGGAGATACGCAGTATTTT. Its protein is CSASGLAVMGDTQYF.

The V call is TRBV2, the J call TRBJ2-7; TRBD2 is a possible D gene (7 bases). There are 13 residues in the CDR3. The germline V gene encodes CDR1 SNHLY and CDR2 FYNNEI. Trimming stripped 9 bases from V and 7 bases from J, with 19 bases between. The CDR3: CASFGGGREEQYF. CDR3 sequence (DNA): TGTGCCAGTTTTGGGGGGGGCCGGGAAGAGCAGTACTTC.

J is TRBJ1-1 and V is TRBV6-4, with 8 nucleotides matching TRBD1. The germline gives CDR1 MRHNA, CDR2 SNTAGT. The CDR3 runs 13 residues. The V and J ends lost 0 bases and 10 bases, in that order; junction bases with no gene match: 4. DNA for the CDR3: TGTGCCAGCAGTGACTCGACAGGGGACAGAGCTTTCTTT. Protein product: CASSDSTGDRAFF.

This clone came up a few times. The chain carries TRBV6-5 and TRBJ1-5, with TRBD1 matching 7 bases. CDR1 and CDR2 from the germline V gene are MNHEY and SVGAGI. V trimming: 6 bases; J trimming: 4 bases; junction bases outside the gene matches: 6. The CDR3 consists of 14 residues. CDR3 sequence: CASSRGIANQPQHF. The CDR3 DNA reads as TGTGCCAGCAGCAGGGGGATAGCGAATCAGCCCCAGCATTTT.

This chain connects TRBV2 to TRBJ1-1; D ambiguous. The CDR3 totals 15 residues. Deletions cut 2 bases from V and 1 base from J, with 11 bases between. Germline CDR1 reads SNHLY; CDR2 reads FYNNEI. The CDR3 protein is CASSEWEGGNTEAFF. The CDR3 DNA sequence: TGTGCCAGCAGTGAATGGGAGGGCGGGAACACTGAAGCTTTCTTT.

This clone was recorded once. CDR3 nucleotides: TGTGCCAGCAGTTTAGCCGGCGGCGCCCCGCCGGTTAACTATGGCTACACCTTC. This codes for CASSLAGGAPPVNYGYTF. The rearrangement links TRBV28 to TRBJ1-2, with D unresolved. The germline CDR1 and CDR2 sequences are MDHEN and SYDVKM. Trimming removed 2 bases at V and 1 base at J, with 20 bases between. The CDR3 sequence is 18 residues long.

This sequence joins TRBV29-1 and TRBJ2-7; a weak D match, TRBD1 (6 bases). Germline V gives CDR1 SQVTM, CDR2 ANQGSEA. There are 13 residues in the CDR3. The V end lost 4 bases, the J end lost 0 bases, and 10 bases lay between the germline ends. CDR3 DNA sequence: TGCAGCGTTGGAGGGACACACTCCTACGAGCAGTACTTC. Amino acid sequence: CSVGGTHSYEQYF.

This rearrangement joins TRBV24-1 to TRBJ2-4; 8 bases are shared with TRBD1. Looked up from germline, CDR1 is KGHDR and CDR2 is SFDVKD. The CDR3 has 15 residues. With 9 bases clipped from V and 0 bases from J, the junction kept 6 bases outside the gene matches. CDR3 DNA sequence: TGTGCCACCCGTGGACAGGGTGAAGCCAAAAACATTCAGTACTTC. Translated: CATRGQGEAKNIQYF.